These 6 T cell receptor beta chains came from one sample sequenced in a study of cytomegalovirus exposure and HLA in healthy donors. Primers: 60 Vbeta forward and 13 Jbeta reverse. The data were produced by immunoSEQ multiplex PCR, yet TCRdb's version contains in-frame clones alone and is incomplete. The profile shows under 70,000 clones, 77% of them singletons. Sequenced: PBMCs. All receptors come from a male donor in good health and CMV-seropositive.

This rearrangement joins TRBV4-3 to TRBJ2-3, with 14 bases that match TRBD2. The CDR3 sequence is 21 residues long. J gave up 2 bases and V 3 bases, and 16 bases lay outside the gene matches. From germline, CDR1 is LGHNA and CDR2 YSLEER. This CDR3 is CASSQDTGTSGGLWFTDTQYF. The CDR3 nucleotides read TGCGCCAGCAGCCAGGATACCGGGACTAGCGGGGGTCTCTGGTTCACAGATACGCAGTATTTT.

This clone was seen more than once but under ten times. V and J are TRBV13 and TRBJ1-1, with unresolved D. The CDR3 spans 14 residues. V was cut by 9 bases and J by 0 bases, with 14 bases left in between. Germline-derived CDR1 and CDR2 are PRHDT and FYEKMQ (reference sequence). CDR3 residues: CASRGSSLNTEAFF. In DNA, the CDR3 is TGTGCCAGTCGAGGGAGCAGCCTGAACACTGAAGCTTTCTTT.

The CDR3 coding sequence is TGTGCCAGCAGTTCTCCGGGACAGGGCTTAGAAAAACTGTTTTTT. Translation: CASSSPGQGLEKLFF. The genes are TRBV2 and TRBJ1-4; 9 bases fit TRBD1. J lost 8 bases, V lost 5 bases, and 9 bases had no gene match. CDR3 length: 15 amino acids. Germline V gives CDR1 SNHLY, CDR2 FYNNEI.

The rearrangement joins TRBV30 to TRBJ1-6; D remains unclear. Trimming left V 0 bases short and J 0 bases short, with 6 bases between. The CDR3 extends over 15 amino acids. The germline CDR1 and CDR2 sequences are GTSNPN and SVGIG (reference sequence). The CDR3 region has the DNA TGTGCCTGGAGTGTACTTAGCTCCTATAATTCACCCCTCCACTTT. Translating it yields CAWSVLSSYNSPLHF.

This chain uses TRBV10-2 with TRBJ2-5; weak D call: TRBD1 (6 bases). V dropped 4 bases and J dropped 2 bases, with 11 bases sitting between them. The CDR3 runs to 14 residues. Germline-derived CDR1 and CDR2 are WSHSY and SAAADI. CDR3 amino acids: CASSVRGYQETQYF. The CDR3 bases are TGCGCCAGCAGTGTTAGGGGGTATCAAGAGACCCAGTACTTC.

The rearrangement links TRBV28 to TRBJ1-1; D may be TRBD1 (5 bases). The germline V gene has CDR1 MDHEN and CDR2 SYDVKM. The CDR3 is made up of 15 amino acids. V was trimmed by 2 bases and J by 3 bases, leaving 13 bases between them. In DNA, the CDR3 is TGTGCCAGCAGTTTACCCAGGGAATGGGACACTGAAGCTTTCTTT. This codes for CASSLPREWDTEAFF.